This entry lists 14 T cell receptor beta chains sequenced from one sample in a study of blood T cell repertoires in COVID-19 (dated by TCRdb to 2020 to 2021). Library creation used the immunoSEQ multiplex PCR assay. Drawn from immuneACCESS, this table holds only the in-frame rearrangements with V and J called that TCRdb kept. Clones are partly lost; checked studies trace under half to an unresolved V gene and leave the rest unexplained. Present in this sample are just over 300,000 clones, 80% to 90% of which were seen just once. Around 2.1% of the sample is held by the ten biggest clonotypes. Input material: PBMCs or T cells enriched from blood (not recorded which). The receptors were gathered from a man aged 30-40 years who had recovered from COVID-19.

The chain's CDR3 is CASSDGTGGNTIYF. The CDR3 DNA is TGTGCCAGCAGTGACGGGACAGGGGGAAACACCATATATTTT. The rearrangement links TRBV2 to TRBJ1-3; 9 nucleotides line up with TRBD1. The CDR3 totals 14 residues. V was clipped by 3 bases and J by 4 bases; unmatched bases: 1. Per the germline V gene, CDR1 is SNHLY and CDR2 is FYNNEI.

The chain employs TRBV23-1 and TRBJ1-5; D gene unclear. TRBV23-1 is an ORF for which the function is uncertain. Trimming pared 6 bases from V and 10 bases from J, leaving 4 bases between. CDR3 length: 9 amino acids. CDR3 amino acids: CASSLPQHF. CDR3 nucleotide sequence: TGCGCCAGCAGCCTACCCCAGCATTTT.

The rearrangement links TRBV9 to TRBJ2-1, with D hard to call. The ends were cut back, 3 bases at V and 3 bases at J, with 7 bases in the middle. CDR1 is SGDLS and CDR2 is YYNGEE in the germline V gene. This CDR3 is 13 amino acids long. CDR3 loop: CASSDSNYNEQFF. CDR3 bases: TGTGCCAGCAGCGACAGCAACTACAATGAGCAGTTCTTC.

The count of this clone is one. V is TRBV12-3 or TRBV12-4 and J is TRBJ1-4, with D perhaps TRBD1 (6 bases). The ends were cut back, 8 bases at V and 5 bases at J, with 9 bases in the middle. This CDR3 spans 12 amino acids. The CDR3 reads CASGQPNEKLFF. CDR3 nucleotides: TGTGCCAGCGGACAGCCAAATGAAAAACTGTTTTTT.

J is TRBJ2-2 and V is TRBV7-3; 8 positions agree with TRBD1. Trimming cost V 5 bases and J 1 base; bases outside gene matches: 3. The CDR3 is made up of 15 amino acids. Germline V gives CDR1 SGHTA, CDR2 FQGTGA. This CDR3 is CASSPTGVNTGELFF. CDR3 DNA sequence: TGTGCCAGCAGCCCGACAGGGGTGAACACCGGGGAGCTGTTTTTT.

This chain joins TRBV6-5 and TRBJ2-1; TRBD2 aligns across 10 bases. The CDR3 contains 16 residues. V was clipped by 0 bases and J by 8 bases; unmatched bases: 7. The germline CDR1 and CDR2 sequences are MNHEY and SVGAGI. For the CDR3, the DNA is TGTGCCAGCAGTTACTCTCTAGCGGGGGCTCGGTATGAGCAGTTCTTC. It specifies CASSYSLAGARYEQFF.

Regarding this clone: At one end the junction does not follow the germline gene, possibly because of a read error. This rearrangement joins TRBV7-7 to TRBJ2-1; 7 bases align to TRBD2. The germline V gene has CDR1 SSHAT and CDR2 FNYEAQ (reference sequence). This CDR3 contains 14 residues. In DNA, the CDR3 is TGTGCTAGCAGCTTTCAGAGCGGGGATATTGAGCAGTTCTTC. This translates into CASSFQSGDIEQFF.

The chain recombines TRBV10-3 with TRBJ1-4; TRBD1 agrees at 7 bases. The CDR3 consists of 13 residues. From germline, CDR1 is ENHRY and CDR2 SYGVKD. The V segment lost 7 bases and the J segment 8 bases; nucleotides outside the gene matches: 7. The CDR3 is CAIKTGVEEKLFF. The DNA for the CDR3 is TGTGCCATCAAAACAGGGGTGGAGGAAAAACTGTTTTTT.

CDR3 DNA: TGTGCCAGCAGCCTTCGACAGGGACTCTATGGCTACACCTTC. It yields the protein CASSLRQGLYGYTF. The rearrangement joins TRBV14 to TRBJ1-2; 7 nucleotides align to TRBD1. CDR3 length: 14 residues. Germline CDR1 reads SGHDN; CDR2 reads FVKESK. Losses at the gene ends were 4 bases for V and 4 bases for J; bases not matched to a gene: 6. Full variable domain (outside the CDR3, taken from reference TRBV14 and TRBJ1-2): EAGVTQFPSHSVIEKGQTVTLRCDPISGHDNLYWYRRVMGKEIKFLLHFVKESKQDESGMPNNRFLAERTGGTYSTLKVQPAELEDSGVYFCASSLRQGLYGYTFGSGTRLTVV.

V usage is TRBV27 and J usage is TRBJ1-6; D possibly corresponds to TRBD1 (5 bases). This CDR3 has 16 amino acids. V shed 5 bases and J shed 7 bases, with 18 bases lying between them. From germline, CDR1 is MNHEY and CDR2 SMNVEV (reference sequence). CDR3 residues: CASSLGAPAGNSPLHF. Here the CDR3 DNA reads TGTGCCAGCAGTCTCGGGGCCCCAGCGGGGAATTCACCCCTCCACTTT.

The chain has TRBV3-1 (or the pseudogene TRBV3-2) and TRBJ1-6, with 9 positions matching TRBD1. The CDR3 spans 14 residues. Germline V CDR1 and CDR2: LGHDT, YNNKEL (reference sequence). Trimming took 5 bases from V and 6 from J; bases not matched to a gene: 2. This CDR3 reads CASSDRGTNSPLHF. The CDR3 DNA reads TGTGCCAGCAGCGACAGGGGGACTAATTCACCCCTCCACTTT.

The chain links TRBV3-1 (or the pseudogene TRBV3-2) to TRBJ2-2; TRBD2 might be the D (7 bases). Germline CDR1 LGHDT, CDR2 YNNKEL (reference sequence). Trimming removed 4 bases at V and 1 base at J, with 13 bases between. The CDR3 runs 16 residues. This CDR3 is CASSPHGGQNTGELFF. CDR3 coding DNA: TGTGCCAGCAGCCCCCACGGGGGGCAGAACACCGGGGAGCTGTTTTTT.

The chain couples TRBV2 to TRBJ1-1, with no clear D. Trimming took 3 bases from V and 4 from J, leaving 15 bases between them. The CDR3 runs 15 residues. Germline CDR1 reads SNHLY; CDR2 reads FYNNEI. CDR3 DNA sequence: TGTGCCAGCAGTGAGGGCCTGGGGAGGATCACTGAAGCTTTCTTT. Translating gives CASSEGLGRITEAFF.

J is TRBJ1-1 and V is TRBV2; TRBD1 might be the D (6 bases). The germline CDR1 and CDR2 sequences are SNHLY and FYNNEI. Trimming took off 8 bases at V and 2 bases at J, with 21 bases between the two ends. CDR3 length: 16 amino acids. CDR3 sequence: CASLPPQGILNTEAFF. CDR3 bases: TGTGCCAGCCTCCCCCCGCAGGGGATATTAAACACTGAAGCTTTCTTT.